This T cell receptor (beta chain) emerged from a study of blood T cell repertoires in COVID-19. Study summary: Samples taken during acute and convalescent COVID-19 were collected in the United States, Italy and Spain. Sources were T cells, B-cell-depleted T cells, or PBMCs; the material itself was cDNA or gDNA.

CDR1 is SEHNR, CDR2 FQNEAQ, per germline (reference sequence). J gave up 5 bases and V 0 bases, and 7 bases lay outside the gene matches. The CDR3 spans 17 residues. Authors' analysis steps: Amplified reference gene primers provided the basis for estimating nucleated cell counts. TCRdb's copy holds only in-frame clones and misses some; the assay was immunoSEQ multiplex PCR. V and J calls and clone size are given by that table; D and trimming were obtained from the DNA. The table lists around 200,000 clones, about 86% of them singletons. In this sample, this clone turned up a few times. The rearrangement links TRBV7-9 to TRBJ1-4, with 9 bases aligning to TRBD1. The source of this sequence is a woman under 30 who had recovered from COVID-19. The specimen was peripheral blood. The DNA of the CDR3 is TGTGCCAGCAGCTTAGCCTTCGGACAGGGGACGAATGAAAAACTGTTTTTT. Translating it yields CASSLAFGQGTNEKLFF.